Listed below are T cell receptor beta chains from one sample, sequenced in a study of OX40 agonist ivuxolimab in advanced cancers. The data were produced by immunoSEQ multiplex PCR, yet TCRdb's version contains in-frame clones alone and is incomplete. The sample contains some 67,000 clones, around nine tenths of which appear only once. Sequenced here: CD4+ or CD8+ T cells sorted from blood, sampled in a trial of the OX40 agonist ivuxolimab. These receptors all stem from an adult with an advanced solid tumor such as melanoma, head and neck, liver or kidney cancer. Both conserved end residues are part of each CDR3. D genes are given only for firm matches. The size entry is marked missing in some rows and otherwise reads once, few, many or a size class.

cdr3_aa	cdr3_nt	v_call	j_call	clone_size	d_call
CASTFFAGNSPLHF	TGTGCCAGCACGTTTTTTGCGGGAAATTCACCCCTCCACTTT	TRBV2	TRBJ1-6	few	.
CASSFPGQGVYEQYF	TGTGCCAGCAGCTTTCCGGGACAGGGTGTTTACGAGCAGTACTTC	TRBV5-5	TRBJ2-7	.	TRBD1
CASQRTSGNDNEQFF	TGTGCCAGCCAACGGACTAGCGGAAATGACAATGAGCAGTTCTTC	TRBV5-4	TRBJ2-1	.	TRBD2
CSVVERLWVETQYF	TGCAGCGTTGTAGAGAGGTTGTGGGTAGAGACCCAGTACTTC	TRBV29-1	TRBJ2-5	once	.
CASSLFEGGRINEQFF	TGTGCCAGCAGTTTATTTGAGGGAGGCCGCATTAATGAGCAGTTCTTC	TRBV28	TRBJ2-1	.	.
CASRRTGNNYGYTF	TGCGCCAGCAGAAGGACAGGGAACAACTATGGCTACACCTTC	TRBV4-1	TRBJ1-2	.	TRBD1
CSVEDHEPDPTDTQYF	TGCAGCGTTGAAGATCATGAACCGGACCCCACAGATACGCAGTATTTT	TRBV29-1	TRBJ2-3	.	.
CASSQDSLAGSTDTQYF	TGTGCCAGCAGCCAAGATTCACTAGCGGGGAGCACAGATACGCAGTATTTT	TRBV4-2	TRBJ2-3	.	TRBD2
CASSIGHSGHLKRGNQPQHF	TGTGCCAGTAGTATAGGCCACTCCGGACATCTCAAAAGGGGCAATCAGCCCCAGCATTTT	TRBV19	TRBJ1-5	.	.
CASSLEAASTQYF	TGTGCCAGCAGCTTAGAAGCAGCGTCTACGCAGTATTTT	TRBV11-2	TRBJ2-3	.	.
CASSLSGRARGETQYF	TGTGCCAGCAGTTTATCCGGGAGGGCCCGTGGAGAGACCCAGTACTTC	TRBV27	TRBJ2-5	.	TRBD2
CASSFTQSNEKLFF	TGTGCCAGCAGCTTTACACAATCTAATGAAAAACTGTTTTTT	TRBV7-2	TRBJ1-4	.	.
CASSPGTSGFNEQFF	TGTGCCAGCAGCCCAGGGACTAGCGGATTCAATGAGCAGTTCTTC	TRBV5-4	TRBJ2-1	.	TRBD2
CASSAGGGGETQYF	TGTGCCAGCAGTGCCGGGGGCGGGGGGGAGACCCAGTACTTC	TRBV6-1	TRBJ2-5	.	TRBD2
CSVGRWNTGELFF	TGCAGCGTTGGTAGGTGGAACACCGGGGAGCTGTTTTTT	TRBV29-1	TRBJ2-2	.	.
CASSSTTGRLGNTEAFF	TGTGCCAGTAGTTCTACTACAGGGAGGTTAGGGAACACTGAAGCTTTCTTT	TRBV19	TRBJ1-1	.	.
CASSKTSGAYEQYF	TGTGCCAGCAGTAAAACTAGCGGGGCCTACGAGCAGTACTTC	TRBV7-7	TRBJ2-7	once	TRBD2
CASSQGGGDYQPQHF	TGTGCCAGCAGTCAGGGTGGGGGTGATTATCAGCCCCAGCATTTT	TRBV5-4	TRBJ1-5	.	.
CASSFKSDSGSTF	TGTGCCAGCAGCTTTAAATCAGACTCGGGGTCCACCTTC	TRBV5-5	TRBJ1-2	.	.
CASSESSGNTIYF	TGCGCCAGCTCCGAGAGCTCTGGAAACACCATATATTTT	TRBV10-1	TRBJ1-3	.	.
CASSRSGGMNTEAFF	TGTGCCAGCAGCCGATCAGGGGGCATGAACACTGAAGCTTTCTTT	TRBV4-2	TRBJ1-1	.	TRBD1
CASNEDRNTEAFF	TGTGCCAGCAATGAGGACAGGAACACTGAAGCTTTCTTT	TRBV6-5	TRBJ1-1	many	.
CASSLAGREVGEQFF	TGTGCCAGCAGCTTGGCCGGACGGGAGGTGGGTGAGCAGTTCTTC	TRBV5-4	TRBJ2-1	.	TRBD2
CASSVDPGSNEQYF	TGTGCCAGCAGCGTAGACCCAGGGTCAAACGAGCAGTACTTC	TRBV9	TRBJ2-7	.	.
CASSRGGTGIYYNEQFF	TGTGCCAGCAGCCGAGGAGGGACAGGGATCTACTACAATGAGCAGTTCTTC	TRBV5-4	TRBJ2-1	once	TRBD1
CASSLGGTGREKLFF	TGTGCCAGCAGCTTAGGCGGGACAGGGCGTGAAAAACTGTTTTTT	TRBV7-9	TRBJ1-4	.	TRBD1
CASSRTGGRNQPQHF	TGTGCCAGCAGCCGGACAGGGGGAAGGAATCAGCCCCAGCATTTT	TRBV7-2	TRBJ1-5	.	TRBD1
CASRQDSNYGYTF	TGTGCCAGCCGCCAGGACAGTAACTATGGCTACACCTTC	TRBV27	TRBJ1-2	.	.
CASSPLENTEAFF	TGTGCCAGCTCACCACTGGAGAACACTGAAGCTTTCTTT	TRBV18	TRBJ1-1	.	.
CASSPDRGNFRDYEQYF	TGTGCCAGTAGTCCGGACAGGGGAAATTTCCGGGACTACGAGCAGTACTTC	TRBV19	TRBJ2-7	.	TRBD1
CASRSGGRLETQYF	TGTGCCAGCAGGTCGGGGGGGCGGCTGGAGACCCAGTACTTC	TRBV7-9	TRBJ2-5	.	TRBD2
CASSLTGGSDTQYF	TGCGCCAGCAGCTTGACGGGAGGTTCAGATACGCAGTATTTT	TRBV5-1	TRBJ2-3	.	TRBD2
CASSLVAFSYNEQFF	TGCGCCAGCAGCTTGGTAGCTTTCTCCTACAATGAGCAGTTCTTC	TRBV5-1	TRBJ2-1	.	.
CASSHTEFTSGPYEQYF	TGTGCCAGCTCACACACCGAGTTTACTAGCGGCCCCTACGAGCAGTACTTC	TRBV18	TRBJ2-7	.	TRBD2
CASRGGTVIPEKLFF	TGTGCCAGCAGGGGGGGGACAGTTATCCCTGAAAAACTGTTTTTT	TRBV27	TRBJ1-4	.	TRBD1
CASSSRQGFEAFF	TGTGCCAGCAGCAGCAGACAGGGGTTTGAAGCTTTCTTT	TRBV7-2	TRBJ1-1	.	TRBD1
CASSYGQGAYGYTF	TGTGCCAGCAGTTATGGTCAGGGGGCCTATGGCTACACCTTC	TRBV6-5	TRBJ1-2	.	TRBD1
CASSISGGDTQYF	TGTGCCAGCAGCATTTCAGGGGGGGATACGCAGTATTTT	TRBV9	TRBJ2-3	.	.
CASSDMQGGSEAFF	TGTGCCAGCAGTGATATGCAGGGAGGTTCTGAAGCTTTCTTT	TRBV6-1	TRBJ1-1	.	.
CASSSTSGSGANVLTF	TGTGCCAGCAGCTCGACTAGCGGCTCTGGGGCCAACGTCCTGACTTTC	TRBV4-2	TRBJ2-6	.	TRBD2
CASKKGQTTGELFF	TGTGCCAGCAAGAAGGGACAGACCACCGGGGAGCTGTTTTTT	TRBV2	TRBJ2-2	.	TRBD1
CASRPARGAKNIQYF	TGTGCAAGTCGCCCCGCGAGGGGAGCCAAAAACATTCAGTACTTC	TRBV12-2	TRBJ2-4	.	.
CASSYDSLYGYTF	TGTGCCAGCAGTTACGACAGCCTCTATGGCTACACCTTC	TRBV6-5	TRBJ1-2	.	.
CASSFGQGIRETQYF	TGTGCCAGCAGCTTTGGGCAGGGGATTAGGGAGACCCAGTACTTC	TRBV7-2	TRBJ2-5	.	.
CASSLLGLAGGPGYNEQFF	TGTGCCAGCAGCTTGCTGGGACTAGCGGGAGGGCCGGGTTACAATGAGCAGTTCTTC	TRBV5-8	TRBJ2-1	few	TRBD2
CASNPLAGGNTGELFF	TGTGCCAGCAATCCCCTAGCGGGGGGAAACACCGGGGAGCTGTTTTTT	TRBV7-2	TRBJ2-2	.	TRBD2